One sample yielded the 31 T cell receptor beta chains listed below, sequenced in a study of CD8 T cells in ankylosing spondylitis. TCRdb used MiXCR to reprocess the 5' RACE reads, holding one entry per CDR3 protein. The sample shows around 90,000 distinct CDR3 sequences, 27% of them seen only once. Material for sequencing was blood, either unsorted or a sorted T cell fraction (not recorded which). The receptors originated from a male donor with ankylosing spondylitis or in good health (not recorded which).

The chain uses TRBV29-1 and TRBJ2-7; TRBD2 matches at 9 bases. CDR1 is SQVTM, CDR2 ANQGSEA, per germline. Trimming removed 3 bases from V and 3 bases from J; junction bases left unmatched: 3. The length of the CDR3 is 13 residues. The CDR3 sequence: CSVEREGRYEQYF. The CDR3 nucleotides are TGCAGCGTTGAGCGGGAGGGCCGCTACGAGCAGTACTTC.

V is TRBV27 and J is TRBJ2-1; maybe TRBD2 (6 bases). Germline V gene data show CDR1 as MNHEY and CDR2 as SMNVEV (reference sequence). V was cut by 6 bases and J by 4 bases, with 19 bases left in between. This CDR3 comprises 16 residues. CDR3 in DNA: TGTGCCAGCAGCCCTACCCGGCGGGAACTGTACAATGAGCAGTTCTTC. This gives the protein CASSPTRRELYNEQFF.

CDR3 protein: CASSRTSGQETQYF. CDR3 sequence (DNA): TGTGCCAGCAGCCGCACTAGCGGGCAAGAGACCCAGTACTTC. V usage is TRBV12-3 or TRBV12-4 and J usage is TRBJ2-5; 9 nucleotides match TRBD2. There are 14 residues in the CDR3. J gave up 2 bases and V 6 bases, and 4 bases lay outside the gene matches.

The chain has TRBV20-1 and TRBJ2-3; 12 positions agree with TRBD2. The CDR3 extends over 17 amino acids. Germline CDR1 DFQATT, CDR2 SNEGSKA (reference sequence). With 3 bases clipped from V and 3 bases from J, the junction kept 10 bases outside the gene matches. The DNA of the CDR3 is TGCAGTGCTAGTCGGGCCACTAGCGGGAGGCCAACAGATACGCAGTATTTT. Translated: CSASRATSGRPTDTQYF.

The rearrangement links TRBV20-1 to TRBJ2-7; tentatively, D is TRBD1 (6 bases). V lost 2 bases and J lost 4, with 21 bases in between. CDR1 is DFQATT, CDR2 SNEGSKA, per germline (reference sequence). CDR3 length: 16 residues. The CDR3 DNA reads TGCAGTGCTAGACTTACAGGGTCGGCGCGGTTGTACGAGCAGTACTTC. This encodes CSARLTGSARLYEQYF.

V usage is TRBV29-1 and J usage is TRBJ1-1; D gene uncertain. CDR1 SQVTM and CDR2 ANQGSEA come from the germline V gene. V gave up 3 bases and J gave up 5 bases, with 13 bases separating them. The CDR3 sequence is 13 residues long. The CDR3 is CSVDKGGVTEAFF. Here the CDR3 DNA reads TGCAGCGTTGATAAAGGTGGGGTGACTGAAGCTTTCTTT.

The table lists this clonotype with a few counts. The CDR3 loop is CSAPIWGALSSYNEQFF. DNA for the CDR3: TGCAGTGCTCCCATCTGGGGGGCCCTAAGCTCCTACAATGAGCAGTTCTTC. The chain is built from TRBV20-1 and TRBJ2-1; D may be TRBD1 or TRBD2 (6 bases each). The V end was cut by 5 bases, the J end by 0 bases, with 20 bases between. The CDR3 is made up of 17 amino acids. Germline V CDR1 and CDR2: DFQATT, SNEGSKA (reference sequence).

In this sample, this clonotype turned up many times. The chain carries TRBV7-2 and TRBJ2-7, with D uncertain. The CDR3 spans 12 residues. Trimming shortened V by 5 bases and J by 3 bases, and 8 bases separated the two germline ends. Germline loops: CDR1 SGHTA, CDR2 FQGNSA. This CDR3 reads CASSPRRYEQYV. CDR3 in DNA: TGTGCCAGCAGCCCAAGGCGCTACGAGCAGTACGTC.

The chain couples TRBV5-5 to TRBJ1-1; D might be TRBD1 (5 bases). CDR3 length equals 16 residues. Looked up from germline, CDR1 is SGHKS and CDR2 is YYEKEE (reference sequence). Trimming pared 0 bases from V and 4 bases from J, leaving 16 bases between. The CDR3 DNA reads TGTGCCAGCAGCTTGGACGCATCATTCAGGGTCACTGAAGCTTTCTTT. It specifies CASSLDASFRVTEAFF. The full variable domain, in which reference TRBV5-5 and TRBJ1-1 provide the parts outside the CDR3, is DAGVTQSPTHLIKTRGQQVTLRCSPISGHKSVSWYQQVLGQGPQFIFQYYEKEERGRGNFPDRFSARQFPNYSSELNVNALLLGDSALYLCASSLDASFRVTEAFFGQGTRLTVV.

The rearrangement joins TRBV18 to TRBJ1-2; D gene unclear. Trimming shortened V by 2 bases and J by 7 bases, and 17 bases separated the two germline ends. The CDR3 extends over 15 amino acids. Germline V lookup: CDR1 KGHSH, CDR2 LQKENI. The CDR3 bases are TGTGCCAGCTCACCAGTCAGAGGATCGCCCCTTGGCTACACCTTC. This codes for CASSPVRGSPLGYTF.

This chain joins TRBV24-1 and TRBJ2-2; D gene ambiguous. V was cut by 3 bases and J by 0 bases, with 4 bases left in between. Germline V gene data show CDR1 as KGHDR and CDR2 as SFDVKD. The CDR3 consists of 14 residues. The CDR3 DNA is TGTGCCACCAGTGATAGCTCGAACACCGGGGAGCTGTTTTTT. Translation gives CATSDSSNTGELFF.

This clonotype showed up just a few times. The chain links TRBV5-1 to TRBJ2-7; D uncertain. Germline loops: CDR1 SGHRS, CDR2 YFSETQ. Trimming removed 2 bases at V and 7 bases at J, with 4 bases between. The length of the CDR3 is 10 residues. The CDR3 DNA sequence: TGCGCCAGCAGCTTAGAAGAGCAGTACTTC. Amino acid sequence: CASSLEEQYF.

In this sample, this clonotype turned up a few times. The V and J genes are TRBV5-1 and TRBJ2-3; 15 positions match TRBD2. The CDR3 has 19 amino acids. The germline CDR1 and CDR2 sequences are SGHRS and YFSETQ. The V gene end was trimmed by 4 bases and the J gene end by 6 bases; junction bases not matched to a gene: 15. CDR3 in DNA: TGCGCCAGCAGCAACCCCGGGACTAGCGGGGGGACCCCACAGGATACGCAGTATTTT. This codes for CASSNPGTSGGTPQDTQYF.

CDR3 amino acids: CASSLGLGLETQYF. The DNA of the CDR3 is TGCGCCAGCAGCTTGGGACTAGGACTAGAGACCCAGTACTTC. The chain has TRBV5-1 and TRBJ2-5; a possible D gene is TRBD2 (6 bases). This CDR3 spans 14 amino acids. Germline CDR1 SGHRS, CDR2 YFSETQ. V was clipped by 0 bases and J by 4 bases, with 10 bases between them.

The chain combines TRBV5-5 with TRBJ1-5, with 7 bases matching TRBD1. The ends lost 4 bases at V and 7 bases at J; junction bases unmatched: 11. The CDR3 consists of 15 residues. Germline V gives CDR1 SGHKS, CDR2 YYEKEE (reference sequence). In DNA, the CDR3 is TGTGCCAGCAGCCCCATCCCTGAACAGGGGCAGCCCCAGCATTTT. This encodes CASSPIPEQGQPQHF.

The genes are TRBV6-1 and TRBJ1-1, with 8 nucleotides matching TRBD1. Germline loops: CDR1 MNHNS, CDR2 SASEGT. The CDR3 runs 19 residues. Germline trimming cut 7 bases from V and 5 bases from J; bases unmatched to any gene: 24. The CDR3 loop reads CASTVKVRLAGGLWTEAFF. The CDR3 region has the DNA TGTGCCAGCACAGTTAAGGTTCGGTTGGCAGGGGGCTTGTGGACTGAAGCTTTCTTT.

At least ten counts were recorded for this clonotype. CDR3 DNA sequence: TGTGCCACCAGCAGAGATCCAGGGCGAGAGACCCAGTACTTC. Translation gives CATSRDPGRETQYF. The V and J genes are TRBV15 and TRBJ2-5; tentative D call: TRBD1 (5 bases). Germline V gives CDR1 LNHNV, CDR2 YYDKDF (reference sequence). V dropped 0 bases and J dropped 4 bases, with 9 bases sitting between them. This CDR3 contains 14 residues. The complete variable domain, with remaining parts taken from reference TRBV15 and TRBJ2-5, reads DAMVIQNPRYQVTQFGKPVTLSCSQTLNHNVMYWYQQKSSQAPKLLFHYYDKDFNNEADTPDNFQSRRPNTSFCFLDIRSPGLGDTAMYLCATSRDPGRETQYFGPGTRLLVL.

V gene TRBV7-2 combines with J gene TRBJ1-2; a weak D match, TRBD1 (6 bases). Germline lookup yields CDR1 SGHTA and CDR2 FQGNSA. The V gene lost 3 bases and the J gene lost 3 bases, with 11 bases spanning the gap. CDR3 length: 14 residues. The CDR3, as DNA: TGTGCCAGCAGCTTTGACAGGACTTACTATGGCTACACCTTC. Translating it yields CASSFDRTYYGYTF.

This chain joins TRBV2 and TRBJ2-7, with D uncertain. CDR3 length: 12 residues. CDR1 SNHLY and CDR2 FYNNEI come from the germline V gene. The germline V and J ends were trimmed by 6 bases and 3 bases, with 9 bases remaining between them. For the CDR3, the DNA is TGTGCCAGCAGCTCCCCCAGCTACGAGCAGTACGTC. This codes for CASSSPSYEQYV.

This clonotype has just a few counts. V and J are TRBV13 and TRBJ2-7, with a weak D call TRBD2 (7 bases). From germline, CDR1 is PRHDT and CDR2 FYEKMQ (reference sequence). This CDR3 has 17 amino acids. The V end was cut by 1 base, the J end by 1 base, with 17 bases between. CDR3 loop: CASSLAGGLAGSYEQYF. The CDR3 DNA reads TGTGCCAGCAGCTTAGCCGGGGGGCTAGCCGGGTCCTACGAGCAGTACTTC. Full variable domain (outside the CDR3, taken from reference TRBV13 and TRBJ2-7): AAGVIQSPRHLIKEKRETATLKCYPIPRHDTVYWYQQGPGQDPQFLISFYEKMQSDKGSIPDRFSAQQFSDYHSELNMSSLELGDSALYFCASSLAGGLAGSYEQYFGPGTRLTVT.

The chain carries TRBV18 and TRBJ2-3; the D gene is possibly TRBD2 (6 bases). Germline-derived CDR1 and CDR2 are KGHSH and LQKENI. V lost 3 bases and J lost 5, with 15 bases in between. This CDR3 is 15 amino acids long. The DNA of the CDR3 is TGTGCCAGCTCACCGTCAGCGGGCCCGGGAGATACGCAGTATTTT. Its protein is CASSPSAGPGDTQYF.

This clonotype was counted many times. Written as DNA, the CDR3 is TGCAGTGCAAACCACGACGGCGGGTCCTACGAGCAGTACTTC. This gives the protein CSANHDGGSYEQYF. This chain uses TRBV20-1 with TRBJ2-7; weak D call: TRBD2 (5 bases). The V end lost 6 bases, the J end lost 1 base, and 16 bases lay between the germline ends. In germline, CDR1 is DFQATT, CDR2 SNEGSKA (reference sequence). The CDR3 consists of 14 residues.

This clonotype was seen a handful of times. This sequence joins TRBV5-4 and TRBJ2-5; the D is unclear. Germline V gene lookup returns CDR1 SGHNT and CDR2 YYREEE (reference sequence). This CDR3 is built from 13 residues. V was shortened by 0 bases and J by 5 bases, with 8 bases between the two germline ends. CDR3 region: CASSLASLETQYF. The CDR3 DNA follows: TGTGCCAGCAGCTTGGCTAGTTTGGAGACCCAGTACTTC.

The chain employs TRBV5-1 and TRBJ1-1, with 9 bases that match TRBD1. The CDR3 is 15 amino acids. Unmatched junction bases numbered 4, after V lost 4 bases and J lost 0 bases. Germline CDR1 reads SGHRS; CDR2 reads YFSETQ. In nucleotides, the CDR3 is TGCGCCAGCAGCGCGGGACAGGGAATGAACACTGAAGCTTTCTTT. Encoded protein: CASSAGQGMNTEAFF.

The chain has TRBV5-1 and TRBJ2-2, with D uncertain. This CDR3 region has 14 residues. The V and J ends lost 6 bases and 0 bases respectively, with 9 bases between them. Looked up from germline, CDR1 is SGHRS and CDR2 is YFSETQ. In DNA, the CDR3 is TGCGCCAGCAAGAGCGATACGAACACCGGGGAGCTGTTTTTT. Encoded protein: CASKSDTNTGELFF.

The chain has TRBV10-3 and TRBJ1-3; D is perhaps TRBD1 (6 bases). The V gene lost 6 bases and the J gene lost 1 base, with 22 bases spanning the gap. This CDR3 spans 18 amino acids. Germline V gives CDR1 ENHRY, CDR2 SYGVKD. CDR3 bases: TGTGCCATCAGCAGGACAGAACAACTAATAAAATCTGGAAACACCATATATTTT. Residues: CAISRTEQLIKSGNTIYF.

This clonotype was recorded a few times. The chain employs TRBV28 and TRBJ2-1, with D perhaps being TRBD1 or TRBD2 (6 bases each). This CDR3 region has 11 residues. Germline lookup yields CDR1 MDHEN and CDR2 SYDVKM. Deletions cut 8 bases from V and 15 bases from J, with 17 bases between. The CDR3 loop is CASGGGHVVFF. DNA for the CDR3: TGTGCCAGCGGTGGGGGGCACGTAGTGTTCTTC. The full variable domain, rest sourced from reference TRBV28 and TRBJ2-1, is DVKVTQSSRYLVKRTGEKVFLECVQDMDHENMFWYRQDPGLGLRLIYFSYDVKMKEKGDIPEGYSVSREKKERFSLILESASTNQTSMYLCASGGGHVVFFGPGTRLTVL.

This clonotype appeared a few times. The CDR3: CASSLKGGTDTQYF. As DNA, the CDR3 is TGCGCCAGCAGCTTGAAGGGTGGGACAGATACGCAGTATTTT. J is TRBJ2-3 and V is TRBV5-1; no reliable D call. CDR1 is SGHRS and CDR2 is YFSETQ in the germline V gene. This CDR3 region has 14 residues. V dropped 1 base and J dropped 3 bases, with 9 bases sitting between them.

The gene calls are TRBV4-1 and TRBJ2-1; D may be TRBD2 (6 bases). Germline V lookup: CDR1 MGHRA, CDR2 YSYEKL. CDR3 length: 13 residues. Trimming cost V 6 bases and J 2 bases, with 8 bases left between them. The CDR3 sequence is CASRGEAYNEQFF. For the CDR3, the DNA is TGCGCCAGCAGAGGGGAGGCCTACAATGAGCAGTTCTTC.

The chain recombines TRBV7-9 with TRBJ2-5; either TRBD1 or TRBD2 may fit D (5 bases each). CDR1 is SEHNR, CDR2 FQNEAQ, per germline (reference sequence). CDR3 length equals 15 residues. V was trimmed by 5 bases and J by 10 bases, leaving 23 bases between them. The CDR3 bases are TGTGCCAGCAGCGAAACCGGGACCATTAAGAGAGACCAGTACTTC. Amino acids: CASSETGTIKRDQYF.

The chain has TRBV20-1 and TRBJ2-7; TRBD1 matches 7 bases. From germline, CDR1 is DFQATT and CDR2 SNEGSKA (reference sequence). Trimming at V came to 5 bases and at J to 1 base, leaving 17 bases not matched to a gene. This CDR3 has 17 amino acids. The CDR3 protein is CSARSHRGDITSYEQYF. The CDR3 bases are TGCAGTGCTCGCTCCCACAGGGGCGACATAACTTCCTACGAGCAGTACTTC.